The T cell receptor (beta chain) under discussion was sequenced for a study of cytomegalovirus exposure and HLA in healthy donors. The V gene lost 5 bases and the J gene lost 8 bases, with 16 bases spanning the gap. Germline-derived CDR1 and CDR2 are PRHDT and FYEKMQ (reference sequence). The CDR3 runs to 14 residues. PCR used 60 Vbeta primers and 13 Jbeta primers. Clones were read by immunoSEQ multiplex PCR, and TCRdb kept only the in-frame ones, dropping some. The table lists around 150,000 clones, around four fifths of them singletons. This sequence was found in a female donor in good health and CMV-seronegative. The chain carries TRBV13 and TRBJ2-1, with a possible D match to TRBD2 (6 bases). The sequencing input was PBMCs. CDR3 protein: CASSPPGSLYEQFF. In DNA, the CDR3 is TGTGCCAGCAGCCCACCCGGGAGTCTCTATGAGCAGTTCTTC. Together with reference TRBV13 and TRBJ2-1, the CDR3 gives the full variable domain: AAGVIQSPRHLIKEKRETATLKCYPIPRHDTVYWYQQGPGQDPQFLISFYEKMQSDKGSIPDRFSAQQFSDYHSELNMSSLELGDSALYFCASSPPGSLYEQFFGPGTRLTVL.